This T cell receptor (beta chain) was found in a study of blood T cell repertoires in COVID-19. Study information: Samples taken during acute and convalescent COVID-19 were collected in the United States, Italy and Spain. T cells, B-cell-depleted T cells, or PBMCs provided the cDNA or gDNA that served as material.

Germline CDR1 SGHNT, CDR2 YENEEA. V lost 3 bases and J 0 bases, leaving 12 bases between the germline ends. The length of the CDR3 is 16 residues. Per the original methods: It was from reference gene primer amplification that nucleated cell counts were estimated. Sequencing was performed with immunoSEQ multiplex PCR; in TCRdb, only in-frame clones are kept and a portion is missing. That table is the source of V, J and clone size, and D and trimming were worked out from the DNA. The profile shows 300,000 to 400,000 clones, roughly 89% of them singletons. Material for sequencing was peripheral blood. The TCR sequence derives from a woman aged 18 to 35 who had recovered from COVID-19. V is TRBV11-3 and J is TRBJ2-1; D might be TRBD2 (6 bases). The CDR3 bases are TGTGCCAGCAGCTTGTCCCGGGGGAGCTCCTACAATGAGCAGTTCTTC. Protein product: CASSLSRGSSYNEQFF.